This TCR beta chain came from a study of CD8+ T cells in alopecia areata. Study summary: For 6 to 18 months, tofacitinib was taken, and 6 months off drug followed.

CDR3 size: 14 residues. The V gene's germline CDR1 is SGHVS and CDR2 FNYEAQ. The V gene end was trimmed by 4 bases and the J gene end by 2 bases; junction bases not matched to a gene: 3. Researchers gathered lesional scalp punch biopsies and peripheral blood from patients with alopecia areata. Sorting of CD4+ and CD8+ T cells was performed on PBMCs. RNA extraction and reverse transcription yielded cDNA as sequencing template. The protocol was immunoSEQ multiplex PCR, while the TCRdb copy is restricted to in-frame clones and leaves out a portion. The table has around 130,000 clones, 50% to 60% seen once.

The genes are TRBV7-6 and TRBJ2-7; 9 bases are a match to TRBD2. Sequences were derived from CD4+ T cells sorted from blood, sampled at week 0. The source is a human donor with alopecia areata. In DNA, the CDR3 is TGTGCCAGCAGCTCGACTAGCGGTACCTACGAGCAGTACTTC. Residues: CASSSTSGTYEQYF. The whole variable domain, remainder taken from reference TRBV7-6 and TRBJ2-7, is GAGVSQSPRYKVTKRGQDVALRCDPISGHVSLYWYRQALGQGPEFLTYFNYEAQQDKSGLPNDRFSAERPEGSISTLTIQRTEQRDSAMYRCASSSTSGTYEQYFGPGTRLTVT.